These 22 T cell receptor beta chains came from one sample sequenced in a study of T cells in Graves' hyperthyroidism and ophthalmopathy. RNA transcripts gave rise to amplified TCR beta CDR3 regions. During a first-round RT-PCR of the TCR CDR3, the HTBI primer set was used. A single record per CDR3 protein comes from TCRdb applying MiXCR to the multiplex PCR reads. The sample lists approximately 700,000 distinct CDR3 sequences, about a sixth occurring once. The sequenced material came from blood. Receptor source: a man aged 18 to 30 with Graves' hyperthyroidism.

This clonotype was detected ten times or more. The chain recombines TRBV2 with TRBJ2-3; D is perhaps TRBD1 (5 bases). V was shortened by 7 bases and J by 1 base, with 15 bases between the two germline ends. Germline values: CDR1 SNHLY, CDR2 FYNNEI. There are 15 residues in the CDR3. The CDR3 loop is CASTWGSVRTDTQYF. As DNA, the CDR3 is TGTGCCAGCACCTGGGGCAGCGTGCGCACAGATACGCAGTATTTT.

This clonotype was observed at least ten times. The V gene is TRBV18, the J gene TRBJ2-7, with 8 bases that match TRBD1. Looked up from germline, CDR1 is KGHSH and CDR2 is LQKENI. The length of the CDR3 is 16 residues. Germline trimming cut 6 bases from V and 4 bases from J; bases unmatched to any gene: 14. The CDR3 bases are TGTGCCAGCTCTCCTAACCCGGGACAGGCCCTTTACGAGCAGTACTTC. This codes for CASSPNPGQALYEQYF.

This clonotype was recorded a few times. V gene TRBV7-9 combines with J gene TRBJ2-5; the D gene is possibly TRBD2 (5 bases). The germline V and J ends were trimmed by 5 bases and 5 bases, with 12 bases remaining between them. The CDR3 is made up of 13 amino acids. Germline V gene sequence: CDR1 SEHNR, CDR2 FQNEAQ (reference sequence). CDR3 sequence reads: CASSAGTGETQYF. The CDR3 DNA follows: TGTGCCAGCAGCGCTGGAACGGGGGAGACCCAGTACTTC.

This chain links TRBV2 with TRBJ2-5; 8 nucleotides match TRBD2. Germline V gives CDR1 SNHLY, CDR2 FYNNEI. Trimming cost V 4 bases and J 2 bases; bases outside gene matches: 9. The CDR3 is 16 residues long. The CDR3 DNA is TGTGCCAGCAGTGGAGGGTCGGGAGGGACTCAAGAGACCCAGTACTTC. Amino acid sequence: CASSGGSGGTQETQYF.

This clonotype was counted many times. The CDR3 DNA is TGTGCCAGCAGTTTATGGAGCCCAACGGTCGAGCAGTACTTC. The encoded protein is CASSLWSPTVEQYF. The rearrangement joins TRBV28 to TRBJ2-7; no clear D. V was cut by 0 bases and J by 6 bases, with 12 bases left in between. This CDR3 has 14 amino acids. Germline V gives CDR1 MDHEN, CDR2 SYDVKM.

The V call is TRBV18, the J call TRBJ2-2, with no clear D. This CDR3 is built from 13 residues. V was shortened by 3 bases and J by 8 bases, with 10 bases between the two germline ends. Germline loops: CDR1 KGHSH, CDR2 LQKENI. The CDR3 is CASSPPNLGELFF. The CDR3 DNA is TGTGCCAGCTCACCGCCGAACCTTGGGGAGCTGTTTTTT.

V gene TRBV2 combines with J gene TRBJ2-7; TRBD2 is a possible D gene (5 bases). This CDR3 comprises 14 residues. Germline lookup yields CDR1 SNHLY and CDR2 FYNNEI. V was clipped by 4 bases and J by 4 bases, with 14 bases between them. This CDR3 reads CASSGRTPTYEQYF. CDR3 sequence (DNA): TGTGCCAGCAGTGGGAGGACTCCCACGTACGAGCAGTACTTC.

The gene calls are TRBV7-9 and TRBJ2-1; 11 bases map to TRBD2. Germline CDR1 SEHNR, CDR2 FQNEAQ (reference sequence). There are 19 residues in the CDR3. V lost 5 bases and J lost 0; bases outside the gene matches: 12. DNA for the CDR3: TGTGCCAGCAGCCCGCTGAGCAGACTAGCGGGGTTCTCCTACAATGAGCAGTTCTTC. Translating it yields CASSPLSRLAGFSYNEQFF.

A note on this clonotype: A much bigger clone sits one base away, suggesting this may be a read error. The chain recombines TRBV20-1 with TRBJ2-1, with 7 bases matching TRBD2. In germline, CDR1 is DFQATT, CDR2 SNEGSKA (reference sequence). CDR3 size: 14 residues. CDR3 nucleotide sequence: TGCAGTCCTGGACCGAGCGGGATGGTGGATGAGCAGTCCTTC. Amino acid sequence: CSPGPSGMVDEQSF.

In its sample, this clonotype was seen many times. The chain links TRBV2 to TRBJ2-7; no clear D gene. Germline V gene sequence: CDR1 SNHLY, CDR2 FYNNEI. V lost 1 base and J 4 bases, leaving 8 bases between the germline ends. The CDR3 has 13 amino acids. CDR3 residues: CASSEGLRYEQYF. The CDR3 DNA reads TGTGCCAGCAGTGAAGGTCTGAGGTACGAGCAGTACTTC.

Many counts were recorded for this clonotype. The chain combines TRBV12-3 or TRBV12-4 with TRBJ2-7; TRBD2 matches 7 bases. V lost 6 bases to trimming and J lost 4 bases; unmatched junction nucleotides: 9. The CDR3 is 14 residues long. CDR3 residues: CASSAFGAGYEQYF. As DNA, the CDR3 is TGTGCCAGCAGCGCCTTCGGAGCGGGGTACGAGCAGTACTTC.

This clonotype was observed at least ten times. This chain uses TRBV7-2 with TRBJ2-1; perhaps TRBD2 as D (5 bases). Between the trimmed V and J ends, which lost 8 bases and 6 bases, there was a span of 11 bases. The CDR3 contains 12 residues. Germline assignment: CDR1 SGHTA and CDR2 FQGNSA. CDR3 loop: CASGSGGNEQFF. In DNA form, the CDR3 reads TGTGCCAGCGGGAGCGGCGGCAATGAGCAGTTCTTC. Looking up the rest from reference TRBV7-2 and TRBJ2-1 gives the full variable domain: GAGVSQSPSNKVTEKGKDVELRCDPISGHTALYWYRQSLGQGLEFLIYFQGNSAPDKSGLPSDRFSAERTGGSVSTLTIQRTQQEDSAVYLCASGSGGNEQFFGPGTRLTVL.

Comment on this clonotype: Because the CDR3's place on the DNA is in doubt, the DNA is left out and the CDR3 is given as listed by TCRdb. The chain is built from TRBV29-1 and TRBJ2-6; the D segment call TRBD1 is taken from the table without a DNA check. Both ends counted, the CDR3 spans 15 residues. Germline values: CDR1 SQVTM, CDR2 ANQGSEA. This chain's CDR3 is CSVELWASGANVPTF.

This chain uses TRBV7-2 with TRBJ2-5, with D unclear. Germline loops: CDR1 SGHTA, CDR2 FQGNSA. This CDR3 spans 13 amino acids. Deletions cut 6 bases from V and 5 bases from J, with 13 bases between. CDR3 sequence: CASSPKVGETQYF. For the CDR3, the DNA is TGTGCCAGCAGTCCGAAGGTTGGGGAGACCCAGTACTTC.

In its sample, this clonotype was seen a few times. This CDR3 is missing its conserved last phenylalanine or tryptophan, likely due to a read error. The chain joins TRBV28 to TRBJ2-2, with D possibly matching TRBD1 (6 bases). CDR3 size: 14 residues. Germline lookup yields CDR1 MDHEN and CDR2 SYDVKM. The germline V and J ends were trimmed by 6 bases and 2 bases, with 10 bases remaining between them. The CDR3: CASRLQGNTGELFL. The CDR3 DNA reads TGTGCCAGCAGGTTACAGGGAAACACCGGGGAGCTGTTTCTT.

Many counts were recorded for this clonotype. This chain connects TRBV7-2 to TRBJ1-1; D call uncertain. The V and J ends lost 5 bases and 7 bases respectively, with 8 bases between them. The CDR3 has 11 amino acids. Germline V gene data show CDR1 as SGHTA and CDR2 as FQGNSA. The CDR3 coding sequence is TGTGCCAGCAGCCCTAGGAATGAAGCTTTCTTT. Translating it yields CASSPRNEAFF.

The table lists this clonotype with a few counts. The genes are TRBV9 and TRBJ2-5; TRBD2 might be the D (6 bases). CDR3 length: 15 amino acids. The germline V gene encodes CDR1 SGDLS and CDR2 YYNGEE. V was shortened by 0 bases and J by 5 bases, with 14 bases between the two germline ends. As DNA, the CDR3 is TGTGCCAGCAGCGTAGCTTCGGGGAGCGGGGAGACCCAGTACTTC. Translated, it gives CASSVASGSGETQYF.

The chain employs TRBV5-5 and TRBJ1-1; D remains ambiguous. This CDR3 contains 15 residues. Deletions cut 0 bases from V and 0 bases from J, with 9 bases between. The germline gives CDR1 SGHKS, CDR2 YYEKEE (reference sequence). The DNA of the CDR3 is TGTGCCAGCAGCTTGGTTGGCAGCATGAACACTGAAGCTTTCTTT. It codes for CASSLVGSMNTEAFF.

As regards this clonotype: Lacking the conserved final phenylalanine or tryptophan, this CDR3 likely reflects a read error. The chain employs TRBV4-1 and TRBJ1-1; no reliable D call. CDR3 length equals 14 residues. The germline gives CDR1 MGHRA, CDR2 YSYEKL. V was cut by 3 bases and J by 4 bases, with 12 bases left in between. The CDR3 nucleotides read TGCGCCAGCAGCCACAGTCCCATGTCCACTGAAGCTTTCCTT. The encoded protein is CASSHSPMSTEAFL.

Points on this clonotype: A much larger clone lies a single base off, so this may be a read error. This rearrangement joins TRBV18 to TRBJ2-4; TRBD1 is a possible D gene (5 bases). The DNA end lines up better with TRBJ2-1; the J call may be wrong. CDR3 length: 14 residues. CDR1 KGHSH and CDR2 LQKENI come from the germline V gene. The CDR3 region has the DNA TGTGCCAGCTCACCCAGGGAAACCAAAAACATTCAGTTCTTC. Its protein product is CASSPRETKNIQFF.

The chain couples TRBV12-3 or TRBV12-4 to TRBJ2-1; TRBD2 agrees at 8 bases. With V trimmed by 6 bases and J by 7 bases, 8 bases remained unmatched. CDR3 size: 14 residues. The CDR3 bases are TGTGCCAGCAGACCGTGGACTAGCAGTAATGAGCAGTTCTTC. Amino acid sequence: CASRPWTSSNEQFF.

The sample holds many counts of this clonotype. This chain uses TRBV7-2 with TRBJ2-7; D call uncertain. Between the trimmed V and J ends, which lost 2 bases and 2 bases, there was a span of 10 bases. Per germline, CDR1 SGHTA and CDR2 FQGNSA. The CDR3 spans 14 residues. CDR3 coding DNA: TGTGCCAGCAGCTTAACGCTCGAAACCTACGAGCAGTACTTC. Residues: CASSLTLETYEQYF.